The rows below give T cell receptor beta chains drawn from one sample of a study of shared clonotypes between healthy human individuals. Profiling relied on immunoSEQ multiplex PCR, and the TCRdb table lists in-frame clones only, not all of them. The sample shows roughly 640,000 clones, approximately 97% of them seen only once. The sequenced sample consisted of naive CD4+ T cells sorted from blood. The receptors shown here come from a woman aged 25 to 39 in good health. Each CDR3 is given with its conserved first and last residue. Each record gives: clone size, V gene, D gene, J gene, CDR3 protein, CDR3 DNA. A D gene is named only where the DNA matches it firmly. A row's size may be missing; if present it is once, few, many or a size class.

size: -; V: TRBV5-5; D: TRBD1; J: TRBJ2-7; CDR3: CASSPSHGTVYF; DNA: TGTGCCAGCAGCCCAAGTCATGGGACAGTTTACTTC
size: -; V: TRBV27; D: -; J: TRBJ1-4; CDR3: CASSPPGGGGKLFF; DNA: TGTGCCAGCAGTCCACCCGGGGGTGGTGGAAAACTGTTTTTT
size: -; V: TRBV2; D: -; J: TRBJ1-3; CDR3: CASSRDAARGNTIYF; DNA: TGTGCCAGCAGCCGGGACGCAGCTCGAGGAAACACCATATATTTT
size: -; V: TRBV5-1; D: -; J: TRBJ2-2; CDR3: CASRSDGNTGELFF; DNA: TGCGCCAGCCGATCGGACGGGAACACCGGGGAGCTGTTTTTT
size: -; V: TRBV28; D: TRBD1; J: TRBJ2-7; CDR3: CASLGQPSSYEQYF; DNA: TGTGCCAGCCTGGGACAGCCGAGCTCCTACGAGCAGTACTTC
size: -; V: TRBV4-2; D: -; J: TRBJ2-4; CDR3: CASSQEPDAKNIQYF; DNA: TGTGCCAGCAGCCAAGAACCCGACGCCAAAAACATTCAGTACTTC
size: once; V: TRBV28; D: -; J: TRBJ2-3; CDR3: CASSFSTALSFATQYF; DNA: TGTGCCAGCAGTTTCTCAACGGCCCTGTCTTTTGCTACGCAGTATTTT
size: -; V: TRBV18; D: TRBD1; J: TRBJ1-5; CDR3: CASSILPGQDDQPQHF; DNA: TGTGCCAGCTCAATACTTCCGGGACAGGACGATCAGCCCCAGCATTTT
size: once; V: TRBV2; D: -; J: TRBJ2-6; CDR3: CASTTEGTGANVLTF; DNA: TGTGCCAGCACCACTGAGGGGACTGGGGCCAACGTCCTGACTTTC
size: once; V: TRBV6-5; D: -; J: TRBJ2-3; CDR3: CASSFRGSSTDTQYF; DNA: TGTGCCAGCTCGTTCCGAGGGAGTTCCACAGATACGCAGTATTTT
size: -; V: TRBV7-9; D: TRBD2; J: TRBJ2-1; CDR3: CASSSRTSGANEQFF; DNA: TGTGCCAGCAGTTCCCGGACTAGCGGGGCTAATGAGCAGTTCTTC